The entry that follows covers one T cell receptor beta chain sequence. The antigen remains unidentified. The CDR3 has 12 residues. V gave up 7 bases and J gave up 1 base, with 5 bases separating them. Germline-derived CDR1 and CDR2 are LNHDA and SQIVND (reference sequence). These data belong to a study of T-cell reconstitution after alpha-beta-depleted transplantation in children. During its preparation, the TCRbeta library received unique molecular identifiers. One entry per CDR3 protein results from TCRdb running MiXCR on the PCR reads. The sample has approximately 150,000 distinct CDR3 sequences; roughly 9% are singletons. Study-wide results and caveats: After transplant, high TCRbeta diversity at day 60 in some patients arose from surviving recipient T cells and thymic progenitors.

The sequence was collected from a female patient younger than 10 who had a stem cell transplant for congenital amegakaryocytic thrombocytopenia, so the T cells may come from the graft donor. Sequencing used PBMCs, mostly from graft donor cells, obtained 180 days after TCRalphabeta/CD19-depleted stem cell transplant. The chain recombines TRBV19 with TRBJ1-3; D not resolved. Here the CDR3 reads CASTRSGNTIYF. As DNA, the CDR3 is TGTGCCAGTACGAGGTCTGGAAACACCATATATTTT.